These 7 T cell receptor beta chains originate from one sample sequenced in a study of blood T cell repertoires in COVID-19. Produced via immunoSEQ multiplex PCR; TCRdb's table is partial and in-frame only. The data contain 120,000 or so clones, approximately 83% of them singletons. Sequenced input: peripheral blood. The receptor set was obtained from a woman in her seventies with acute or convalescent COVID-19.

V gene TRBV5-1 combines with J gene TRBJ2-2; a weak D match, TRBD1 (6 bases). This CDR3 spans 16 amino acids. V lost 1 base and J 1 base, leaving 11 bases between the germline ends. The germline CDR1 and CDR2 sequences are SGHRS and YFSETQ. The CDR3 spells CASSLSTGMNTGELFF. The CDR3 DNA is TGCGCCAGCAGCTTGTCTACAGGGATGAACACCGGGGAGCTGTTTTTT. Combining the CDR3 with reference TRBV5-1 and TRBJ2-2 gives the whole variable domain KAGVTQTPRYLIKTRGQQVTLSCSPISGHRSVSWYQQTPGQGLQFLFEYFSETQRNKGNFPGRFSGRQFSNSRSEMNVSTLELGDSALYLCASSLSTGMNTGELFFGEGSRLTVL.

The chain recombines TRBV5-6 with TRBJ2-6; 8 bases line up with TRBD1. The CDR3 has 18 residues. Trimming at V came to 3 bases and at J to 4 bases, leaving 12 bases not matched to a gene. CDR1 and CDR2 (germline): SGHDT, YYEEEE. For the CDR3, the DNA is TGTGCCAGCAGCTGGATCAGGGGGCAGCTTCGCGGGGCCAACGTCCTGACTTTC. Its translation is CASSWIRGQLRGANVLTF.

The rearrangement joins TRBV5-6 to TRBJ2-6; 12 bases align to TRBD2. CDR3 length: 18 residues. V lost 4 bases, J lost 0 bases, and 5 bases stayed unmatched. Germline V gene data show CDR1 as SGHDT and CDR2 as YYEEEE. The CDR3 coding sequence is TGTGCCAGCAGCCCCTGGACTAGCGGGACCTCTGGGGCCAACGTCCTGACTTTC. Its protein is CASSPWTSGTSGANVLTF.

This sequence joins TRBV29-1 and TRBJ2-7; possible D gene TRBD2, 6 bases. There are 13 residues in the CDR3. Per the germline V gene, CDR1 is SQVTM and CDR2 is ANQGSEA. V shed 7 bases and J shed 2 bases, with 15 bases lying between them. In nucleotides, the CDR3 is TGCAGCGGGGGGGTACAGTTCGCCTACGAGCAGTACGTC. Protein sequence: CSGGVQFAYEQYV.

The DNA for the CDR3 is TGCGCCAGCTCATCCGGGACTCTCGGAGGGGAGCAGTACTTC. Its protein product is CASSSGTLGGEQYF. V is TRBV5-1 and J is TRBJ2-7, with a weak D call TRBD2 (6 bases). V was cut by 7 bases and J by 7 bases, with 21 bases left in between. Germline CDR1 reads SGHRS; CDR2 reads YFSETQ. The CDR3 sequence is 14 residues long. The full variable domain, its missing parts supplied by reference TRBV5-1 and TRBJ2-7, is KAGVTQTPRYLIKTRGQQVTLSCSPISGHRSVSWYQQTPGQGLQFLFEYFSETQRNKGNFPGRFSGRQFSNSRSEMNVSTLELGDSALYLCASSSGTLGGEQYFGPGTRLTVT.

V is TRBV10-3 and J is TRBJ2-3; 8 nucleotides align to TRBD2. The CDR3 length is 16 residues. Germline values: CDR1 ENHRY, CDR2 SYGVKD. V gave up 6 bases and J gave up 3 bases; unmatched junction bases: 11. The CDR3 DNA follows: TGTGCCATCAGAGACCCTATAGCGGGGCGGACAGATACGCAGTATTTT. This codes for CAIRDPIAGRTDTQYF.

V is TRBV27 and J is TRBJ1-2; no definite D call. Per the germline V gene, CDR1 is MNHEY and CDR2 is SMNVEV (reference sequence). V was trimmed by 0 bases and J by 6 bases, leaving 8 bases between them. The CDR3 length is 13 residues. CDR3 sequence (DNA): TGTGCCAGCAGTTTATCGGCAGTGAATGGCTACACCTTC. Encoded protein: CASSLSAVNGYTF.